What follows is one T cell receptor beta chain and its context. The source of the sample is a study of blood T cell repertoires in COVID-19. The overall study: COVID-19 samples collected from the United States, Italy and Spain covered acute and convalescent phases.

There are 14 residues in the CDR3. The germline V gene encodes CDR1 SGHRS and CDR2 YFSETQ. The ends lost 6 bases at V and 3 bases at J; junction bases unmatched: 2. Using immunoSEQ multiplex PCR, the repertoire was profiled, and TCRdb retains in-frame clones only, with some absent. Among 200,000 to 300,000 clones listed, 88% were seen once. V is TRBV5-1 and J is TRBJ2-6, with TRBD1 identical over 8 bases. The clonotype was recovered from a woman aged 40 to 50 with acute COVID-19. Sequenced material: PBMCs or T cells enriched from blood (not recorded which). The CDR3 DNA reads as TGCGCCAGCACAGGGGGCAATGGGGCCAACGTCCTGACTTTC. It translates to CASTGGNGANVLTF.